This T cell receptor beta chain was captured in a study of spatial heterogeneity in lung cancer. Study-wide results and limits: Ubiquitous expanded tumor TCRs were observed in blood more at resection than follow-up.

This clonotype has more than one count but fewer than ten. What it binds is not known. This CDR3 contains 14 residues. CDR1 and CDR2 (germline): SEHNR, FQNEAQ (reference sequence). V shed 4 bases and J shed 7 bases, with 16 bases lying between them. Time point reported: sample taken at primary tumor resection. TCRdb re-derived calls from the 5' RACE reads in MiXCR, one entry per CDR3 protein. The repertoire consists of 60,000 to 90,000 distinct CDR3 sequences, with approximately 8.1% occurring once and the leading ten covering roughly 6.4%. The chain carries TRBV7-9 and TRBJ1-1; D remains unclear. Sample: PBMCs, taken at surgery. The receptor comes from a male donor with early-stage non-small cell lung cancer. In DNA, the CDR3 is TGTGCCAGCAGCTCTCCAAGTAGTGCAGTTGAAGCTTTCTTT. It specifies CASSSPSSAVEAFF.